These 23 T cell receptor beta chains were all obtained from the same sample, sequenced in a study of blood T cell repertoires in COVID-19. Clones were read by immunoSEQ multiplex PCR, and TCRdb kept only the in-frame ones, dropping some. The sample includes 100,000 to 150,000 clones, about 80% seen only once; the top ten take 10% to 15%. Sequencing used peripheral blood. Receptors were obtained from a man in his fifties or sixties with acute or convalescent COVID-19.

For the CDR3, the DNA is TGTGCCAGCAGCGACAGGCTTAGGATCACAGATACGCAGTATTTT. This encodes CASSDRLRITDTQYF. This rearrangement joins TRBV28 to TRBJ2-3; a weak D match, TRBD1 (6 bases). CDR3 length equals 15 residues. CDR1 and CDR2 (germline): MDHEN, SYDVKM. V was clipped by 6 bases and J by 2 bases, with 15 bases between them.

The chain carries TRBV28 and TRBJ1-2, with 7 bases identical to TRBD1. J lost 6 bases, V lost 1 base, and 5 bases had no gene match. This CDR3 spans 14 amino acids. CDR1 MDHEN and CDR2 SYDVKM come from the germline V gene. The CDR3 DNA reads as TGTGCCAGCAGTTTATTGGCAGGGGGGAATGGCTACACCTTC. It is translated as CASSLLAGGNGYTF.

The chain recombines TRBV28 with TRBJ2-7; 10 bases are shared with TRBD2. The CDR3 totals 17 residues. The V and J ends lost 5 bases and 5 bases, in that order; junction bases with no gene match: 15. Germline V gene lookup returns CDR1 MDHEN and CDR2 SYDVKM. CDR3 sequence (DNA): TGTGCCAGCAGTCAGACTAGCGGGCTCCTCCTAACCCACGAGCAGTACTTC. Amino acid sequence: CASSQTSGLLLTHEQYF.

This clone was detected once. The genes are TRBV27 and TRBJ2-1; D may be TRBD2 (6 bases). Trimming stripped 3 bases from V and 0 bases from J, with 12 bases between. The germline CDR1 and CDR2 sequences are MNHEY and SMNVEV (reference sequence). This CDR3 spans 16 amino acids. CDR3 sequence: CASSFDGRFSYNEQFF. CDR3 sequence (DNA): TGTGCCAGCAGTTTTGACGGGAGATTCTCCTACAATGAGCAGTTCTTC.

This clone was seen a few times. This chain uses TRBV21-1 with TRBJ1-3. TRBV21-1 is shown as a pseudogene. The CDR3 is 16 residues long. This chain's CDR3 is CASSKALWSSGNTIYF. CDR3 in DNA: TGTGCCAGCAGCAAAGCGCTCTGGAGCTCTGGAAACACCATATATTTT.

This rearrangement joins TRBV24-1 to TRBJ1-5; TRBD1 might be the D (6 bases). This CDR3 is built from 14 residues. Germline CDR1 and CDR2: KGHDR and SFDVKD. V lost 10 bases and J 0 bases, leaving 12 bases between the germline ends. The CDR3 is CATSTGDSNQPQHF. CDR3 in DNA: TGTGCCACTTCGACAGGAGATAGCAATCAGCCCCAGCATTTT.

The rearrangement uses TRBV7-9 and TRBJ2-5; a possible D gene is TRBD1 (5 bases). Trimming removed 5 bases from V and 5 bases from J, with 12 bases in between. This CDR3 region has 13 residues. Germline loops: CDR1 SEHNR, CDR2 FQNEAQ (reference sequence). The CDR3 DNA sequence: TGTGCCAGCAGCCCAGGGTTCGGGGAGACCCAGTACTTC. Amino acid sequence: CASSPGFGETQYF.

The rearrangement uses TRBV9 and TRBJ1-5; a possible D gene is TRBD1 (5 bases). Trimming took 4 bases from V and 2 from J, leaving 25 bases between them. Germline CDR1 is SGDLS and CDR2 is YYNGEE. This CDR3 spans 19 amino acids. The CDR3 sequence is CASSPGAAGRVYGNQPQHF. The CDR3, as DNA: TGTGCCAGCAGCCCTGGGGCGGCAGGGAGGGTATACGGCAATCAGCCCCAGCATTTT.

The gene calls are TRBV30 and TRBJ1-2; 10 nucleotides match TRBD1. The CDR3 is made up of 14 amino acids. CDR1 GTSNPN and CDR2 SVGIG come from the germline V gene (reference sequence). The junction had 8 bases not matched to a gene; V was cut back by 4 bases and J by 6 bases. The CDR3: CAWTLTGGANGYTF. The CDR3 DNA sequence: TGTGCCTGGACCCTGACAGGGGGCGCGAATGGCTACACCTTC. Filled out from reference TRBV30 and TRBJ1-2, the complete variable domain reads SQTIHQWPATLVQPVGSPLSLECTVEGTSNPNLYWYRQAAGRGLQLLFYSVGIGQISSEVPQNLSASRPQDRQFILSSKKLLLSDSGFYLCAWTLTGGANGYTFGSGTRLTVV.

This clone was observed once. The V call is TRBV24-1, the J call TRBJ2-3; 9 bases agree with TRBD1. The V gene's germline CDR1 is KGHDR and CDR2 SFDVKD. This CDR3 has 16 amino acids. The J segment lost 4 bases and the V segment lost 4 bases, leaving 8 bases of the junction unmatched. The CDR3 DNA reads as TGTGCCACCAGTGAATCCGGGACAGGGTCCGCAGATACGCAGTATTTT. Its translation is CATSESGTGSADTQYF.

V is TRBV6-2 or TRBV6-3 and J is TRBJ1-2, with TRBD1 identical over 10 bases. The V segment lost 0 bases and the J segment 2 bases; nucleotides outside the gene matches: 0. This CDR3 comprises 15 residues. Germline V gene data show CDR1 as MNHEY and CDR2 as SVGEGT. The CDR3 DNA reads TGTGCCAGCAGTTACTCGACAGGGGGCAACTATGGCTACACCTTC. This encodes CASSYSTGGNYGYTF.

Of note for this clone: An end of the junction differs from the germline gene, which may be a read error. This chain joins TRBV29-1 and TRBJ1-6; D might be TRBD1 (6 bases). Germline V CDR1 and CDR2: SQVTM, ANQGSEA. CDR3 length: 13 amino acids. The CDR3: CSVRTESYSTLHF. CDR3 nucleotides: TGCAGCGTTCGGACAGAAAGTTATTCAACCCTCCACTTT.

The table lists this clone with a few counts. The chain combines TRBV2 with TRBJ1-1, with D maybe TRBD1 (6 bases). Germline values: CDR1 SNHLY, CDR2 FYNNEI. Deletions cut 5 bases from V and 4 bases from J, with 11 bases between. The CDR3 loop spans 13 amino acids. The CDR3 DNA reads TGTGCCAGCAGTATACAGGGAAGCACTGAAGCTTTCTTT. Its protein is CASSIQGSTEAFF.

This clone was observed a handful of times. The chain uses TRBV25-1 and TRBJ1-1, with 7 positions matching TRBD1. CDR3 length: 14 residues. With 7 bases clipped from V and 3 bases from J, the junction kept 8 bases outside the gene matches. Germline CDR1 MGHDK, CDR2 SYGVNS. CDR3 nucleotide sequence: TGTGCCAGCACCGAGGGGACAGTATACACTGAAGCTTTCTTT. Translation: CASTEGTVYTEAFF.

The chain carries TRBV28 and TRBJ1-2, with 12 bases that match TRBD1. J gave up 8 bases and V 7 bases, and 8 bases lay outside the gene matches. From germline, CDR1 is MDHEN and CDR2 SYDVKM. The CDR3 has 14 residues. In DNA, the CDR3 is TGTGCCAGCACGGGACAGGGGGCGCCGGGAGGCTACACCTTC. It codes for CASTGQGAPGGYTF.

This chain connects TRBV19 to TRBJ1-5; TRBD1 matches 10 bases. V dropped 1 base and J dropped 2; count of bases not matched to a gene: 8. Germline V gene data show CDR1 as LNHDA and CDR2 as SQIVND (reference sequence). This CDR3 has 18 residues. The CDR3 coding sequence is TGTGCCAGTAGTATAGGTGCGGGACAGGGGCAGGGCAATCAGCCCCAGCATTTT. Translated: CASSIGAGQGQGNQPQHF.

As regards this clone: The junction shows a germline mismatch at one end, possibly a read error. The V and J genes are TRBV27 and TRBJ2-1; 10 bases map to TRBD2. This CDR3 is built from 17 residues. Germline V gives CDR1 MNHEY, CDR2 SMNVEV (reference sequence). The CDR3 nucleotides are TGTGCCAGCCGTTTCCCCCCAGCTAGCGGGAGAGGCGATGAGCAGTTCTTC. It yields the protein CASRFPPASGRGDEQFF.

The CDR3 DNA sequence: TGTGCCAGCAGCTCCCGTCCTAGCGGGAGGATGTACGAGCAGTACTTC. Translation gives CASSSRPSGRMYEQYF. The gene calls are TRBV7-8 and TRBJ2-7; 11 nucleotides align to TRBD2. The CDR3 extends over 16 amino acids. Germline V gene data show CDR1 as SGHVS and CDR2 as FQNEAQ. Unmatched junction bases numbered 9, after V lost 4 bases and J lost 4 bases.

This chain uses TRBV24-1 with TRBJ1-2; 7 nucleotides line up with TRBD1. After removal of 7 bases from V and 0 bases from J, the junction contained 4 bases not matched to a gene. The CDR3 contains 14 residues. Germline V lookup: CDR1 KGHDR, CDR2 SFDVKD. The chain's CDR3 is CATRGDRANYGYTF. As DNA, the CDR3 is TGTGCCACCAGGGGGGACAGAGCTAACTATGGCTACACCTTC.

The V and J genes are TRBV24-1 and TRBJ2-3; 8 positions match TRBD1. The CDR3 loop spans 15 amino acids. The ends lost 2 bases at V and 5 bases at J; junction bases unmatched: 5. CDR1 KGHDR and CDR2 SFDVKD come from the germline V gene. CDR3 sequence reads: CATSDSRDRQDTQYF. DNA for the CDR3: TGTGCCACCAGTGATTCTCGGGACAGGCAAGATACGCAGTATTTT.

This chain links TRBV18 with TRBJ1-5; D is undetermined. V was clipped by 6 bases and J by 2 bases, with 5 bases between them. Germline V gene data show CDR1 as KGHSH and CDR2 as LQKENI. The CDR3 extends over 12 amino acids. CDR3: CASSQGNQPQHF. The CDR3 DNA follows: TGTGCCAGCTCCCAGGGCAATCAGCCCCAGCATTTT.

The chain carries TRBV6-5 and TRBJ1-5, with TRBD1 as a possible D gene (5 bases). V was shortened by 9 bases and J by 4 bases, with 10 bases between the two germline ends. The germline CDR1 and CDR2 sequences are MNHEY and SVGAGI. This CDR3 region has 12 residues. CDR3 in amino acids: CASTGTNQPQHF. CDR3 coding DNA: TGTGCCAGTACAGGTACTAATCAGCCCCAGCATTTT.

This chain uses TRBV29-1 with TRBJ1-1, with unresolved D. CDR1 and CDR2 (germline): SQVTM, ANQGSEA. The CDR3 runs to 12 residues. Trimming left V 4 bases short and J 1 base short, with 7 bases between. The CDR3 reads CSVAPENTEAFF. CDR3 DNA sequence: TGCAGCGTTGCTCCAGAGAACACTGAAGCTTTCTTT.